This TCR beta chain stems from a study of T cells in Graves' hyperthyroidism and ophthalmopathy. The TCR beta CDR3 regions underwent amplification using RNA transcripts as the source. The HTBI set primed first-round TCR CDR3 RT-PCR. TCRdb reprocessed the multiplex PCR reads with MiXCR, giving one entry per CDR3 protein. Among about 480,000 distinct CDR3 sequences, about 22% were seen once, and the ten largest hold 49%. The sample holds a few counts of this clonotype. The CDR3 covers 14 residues. Germline loops: CDR1 KGHSH, CDR2 LQKENI. Trimming shortened V by 5 bases and J by 3 bases, and 13 bases separated the two germline ends.

The chain joins TRBV18 to TRBJ1-1; D is possibly TRBD1 (5 bases). This TCR was recovered from a woman between 65 and 79 years old with Graves' ophthalmopathy. Sequenced sample: blood. In DNA, the CDR3 is TGTGCCAGCTCATACCGGGACGGACACACTGAAGCTTTCTTT. It encodes CASSYRDGHTEAFF.